Here is one T cell receptor (beta chain) with its context. This specimen comes from a study of OX40 agonist ivuxolimab in advanced cancers. This CDR3 has 14 amino acids. The germline CDR1 and CDR2 sequences are GTSNPN and SVGIG (reference sequence). V was clipped by 3 bases and J by 6 bases, with 16 bases between them. TCRdb's table, derived via immunoSEQ multiplex PCR, lists solely in-frame clones and lacks some. The sample contains 55,000 to 70,000 clones, about 82% of which appear only once. The specimen was CD4+ or CD8+ T cells sorted from blood, collected in a trial of the OX40 agonist ivuxolimab. The V call is TRBV30, the J call TRBJ2-3; D tentatively fits TRBD1 or TRBD2 (6 bases each). The source is an adult with an advanced solid tumor such as melanoma, head and neck, liver or kidney cancer. The CDR3 is CAWRTRGAGDTQYF. The CDR3 DNA follows: TGTGCCTGGAGGACGAGGGGGGCAGGGGATACGCAGTATTTT.